A selection of T cell receptor beta chains follows, all from one sample in a study of T cell repertoires in cytomegalovirus infection. One entry per CDR3 protein, called by TCRdb with MiXCR from the reads. The sample carries under 150,000 distinct CDR3 sequences, approximately 9.2% recorded once. The sequencing input was PBMCs. These receptors all come from a human donor in good health (CMV status not recorded). Some clones in this sample may be carry-over from other donors' samples. CDR3s include the opening cysteine and the closing phenylalanine or tryptophan. D genes are given only for firm matches. Some rows mark clone size as missing; the rest say once, few, many or name a class of expanded clone.

j_gene	d_gene	abundance	v_gene	CDR3nt	CDR3aa
TRBJ1-1	TRBD1	many	TRBV11-2	TGTGCCAGCAGCTTGAACGGGGGACAGGGCCTCACTGAAGCTTTCTTT	CASSLNGGQGLTEAFF
TRBJ2-5	NA	NA	TRBV27	TGTGCCAGCAGTCCAAAGGGAGAGACCCAGTACTTC	CASSPKGETQYF
TRBJ2-1	TRBD2	NA	TRBV2	TGTGCCAGCAGCAGGACTAGCGGGGGGGTCAACCCCTACAATGAGCAGTTCTTC	CASSRTSGGVNPYNEQFF
TRBJ1-5	NA	many	TRBV2	TGTGCCAGCAGTGATTTTGAGCGGAGGCAGCCCCAGCATTTT	CASSDFERRQPQHF
TRBJ1-2	TRBD1	many	TRBV7-6	TGTGCCAGCAGCTTAGGGACAGGCCTCTATGGCTACACCTTC	CASSLGTGLYGYTF
TRBJ1-6	TRBD1	many	TRBV7-6	TGTGCCAGCAGCTTATCCCGGACAGGGCAAAATTCACCCCTCCACTTT	CASSLSRTGQNSPLHF
TRBJ1-1	NA	many	TRBV12-3/TRBV12-4	NA	CASSSRQSGFSGPGAFF
TRBJ2-7	NA	many	TRBV6-2/TRBV6-3	TGTGCCAGCAGGACAGTCTCCTACGAGCAGTACTTC	CASRTVSYEQYF
TRBJ2-5	TRBD2	NA	TRBV29-1	TGCAGCGTTCGACTAGCTTCGACCCAATCGGAGACCCAGTACTTC	CSVRLASTQSETQYF
TRBJ1-1	NA	NA	TRBV7-2	TGTGCCAGCTCTACCGGGGGGAGGACTGAAGCTTTCTTT	CASSTGGRTEAFF
TRBJ1-1	TRBD1	many	TRBV7-9	TGTGCCAGCAGCCGCGGACAGGGGCCCTTTGAAGCTTTCTTT	CASSRGQGPFEAFF
TRBJ2-7	NA	medium-sized	TRBV7-2	TGTGCCAGCAGCTTAGGAGGGGGGGCCGCCTACGAGCAGTACTTC	CASSLGGGAAYEQYF
TRBJ2-7	NA	NA	TRBV18	TGTGCCAGCTCACCAACCACCGACGAGCAGTACTTC	CASSPTTDEQYF
TRBJ2-3	NA	NA	TRBV5-1	TGCGCCAGCAGCTTGGGCCCCCGGCCCTACACAGATACGCAGTATTTT	CASSLGPRPYTDTQYF
TRBJ1-5	NA	many	TRBV2	TGTGCCAGCGTGCCGGGGAAGGGGTATAGCAATCAGCCCCAGCATTTT	CASVPGKGYSNQPQHF
TRBJ2-6	NA	many	TRBV27	TGTGCCAGCAGTTTCCGTCGGGCTGGGGCCAACGTCCTGACTTTC	CASSFRRAGANVLTF
TRBJ1-1	NA	many	TRBV7-2	TGTGCCAGCAGCCTACCCTCAAGGAACACTGAAGCTTTCTTT	CASSLPSRNTEAFF
TRBJ2-1	TRBD1	many	TRBV11-3	TGTGCCAGCAGCGCCCGGGACAGGGGAAACAATGAGCAGTTCTTC	CASSARDRGNNEQFF
TRBJ2-3	TRBD2	many	TRBV12-3/TRBV12-4	TGTGCCAGCAGTCGGACTAGCGGGGTCACAGATACGCAGTATTTT	CASSRTSGVTDTQYF
TRBJ1-4	NA	NA	TRBV5-5	TGTGCCAGCAGCGGCCGAGGGGACGCAACTAATGAAAAACTGTTTTTT	CASSGRGDATNEKLFF
TRBJ2-7	TRBD1	many	TRBV25-1	TGTGCCAGCAGTGAATTAAGGGACAGCATCACACCTTTCGAGCAGTACTTC	CASSELRDSITPFEQYF